This T cell receptor (beta chain) was found in a study of T cells expressing NK-cell markers. Study-level information: The authors derived TCR beta repertoires from sorted CD3+CD56+NKG2C+, CD3+CD56+NKG2C- and CD3+CD56-NKG2C+ T cells.

There are 14 residues in the CDR3. The germline V gene encodes CDR1 DFQATT and CDR2 SNEGSKA (reference sequence). 5'RACE template switching with UMIs generated TCR beta cDNA. TCRdb re-called the 5' RACE reads, yielding one record per CDR3 amino acid sequence without DNA. This sample's table has about 460,000 distinct CDR3 sequences. Source material: blood T cells: a sorted CD56 or NKG2C T cell subset, CD4+ or CD8+ T cells, or bulk PBMC T cells (not recorded which). The source of this sequence is a woman in her forties or fifties in good health. The chain combines TRBV20-1 with TRBJ2-2. The CDR3 loop is CSAKRVAYTGELFF.